Listed here are 3 T cell receptor beta chains from one sample, sequenced in a study of sequential checkpoint blockade in melanoma. The protocol was immunoSEQ multiplex PCR, while the TCRdb copy is restricted to in-frame clones and leaves out a portion. The repertoire holds about 20,000 clones, with 73% as singletons. Treatment denoted: randomized to nivolumab then ipilimumab (arm A) or the reverse (arm B). Sample: CD8+ T cells sorted from blood (inferred from file names), taken from a patient given nivolumab and ipilimumab in sequence. All receptors derive from a human donor with melanoma.

The V and J genes are TRBV7-3 and TRBJ2-6; maybe TRBD2 (6 bases). This CDR3 contains 16 residues. Between the trimmed V and J ends, which lost 0 bases and 3 bases, there was a span of 9 bases. Per germline, CDR1 SGHTA and CDR2 FQGTGA. This CDR3 is CASSLTGGGGANVLTF. DNA of the CDR3: TGTGCCAGCAGCTTAACTGGGGGAGGTGGGGCCAACGTCCTGACTTTC.

This chain links TRBV11-2 with TRBJ1-1; the D is unclear. This CDR3 region has 12 residues. V lost 5 bases and J 0 bases, leaving 4 bases between the germline ends. The germline gives CDR1 SGHAT, CDR2 FQNNGV. The CDR3 region is CASSVLNTEAFF. For the CDR3, the DNA is TGTGCCAGCAGCGTATTGAACACTGAAGCTTTCTTT. Combining the CDR3 with reference TRBV11-2 and TRBJ1-1 gives the whole variable domain EAGVAQSPRYKIIEKRQSVAFWCNPISGHATLYWYQQILGQGPKLLIQFQNNGVVDDSQLPKDRFSAERLKGVDSTLKIQPAKLEDSAVYLCASSVLNTEAFFGQGTRLTVV.

The chain uses TRBV7-3 and TRBJ2-1, with TRBD2 as a possible D gene (6 bases). Germline V gene sequence: CDR1 SGHTA, CDR2 FQGTGA. Trimming took off 1 base at V and 3 bases at J, with 10 bases between the two ends. CDR3 length: 15 residues. CDR3 sequence: CASSLSGSGYNEQFF. For the CDR3, the DNA is TGTGCCAGCAGCTTAAGCGGTAGCGGCTACAATGAGCAGTTCTTC. Supplemented by reference TRBV7-3 and TRBJ2-1, the full variable domain reads GAGVSQTPSNKVTEKGKYVELRCDPISGHTALYWYRQSLGQGPEFLIYFQGTGAADDSGLPNDRFFAVRPEGSVSTLKIQRTERGDSAVYLCASSLSGSGYNEQFFGPGTRLTVL.